This T cell receptor beta chain was recovered during a study of blood T cell repertoires in COVID-19. Study at large: From the United States, Italy and Spain came samples of acute and convalescent COVID-19.

Libraries were prepared by immunoSEQ multiplex PCR; TCRdb keeps only in-frame clonotypes and omits some of them. The table lists about 200,000 clones, 80% to 85% of them singletons, with under 8.5% in the top ten. The CDR3 is 15 amino acids. Germline V gene sequence: CDR1 SGHRS, CDR2 YFSETQ. V dropped 0 bases and J dropped 4 bases, with 12 bases sitting between them. The receptor was isolated from a woman of 80 years or more with COVID-19, enrolled during active disease. The specimen was peripheral blood. This chain joins TRBV5-1 and TRBJ2-3, with a weak D call TRBD1 (6 bases). CDR3: CASSLGGRVADTQYF. The DNA of the CDR3 is TGCGCCAGCAGCTTGGGGGGGCGAGTAGCAGATACGCAGTATTTT.